This T cell receptor (beta chain) emerged from a study of blood T cell repertoires in COVID-19. About the research overall: Both acute and convalescent COVID-19 samples were obtained from the United States, Italy and Spain. T cells, B-cell-depleted T cells, or PBMCs supplied cDNA or gDNA.

Seattle researchers signed up patients amid active infection and tracked them longitudinally. As handled by the study authors: Amplified reference gene primers provided the basis for estimating nucleated cell counts. Sequencing was performed with immunoSEQ multiplex PCR; in TCRdb, only in-frame clones are kept and a portion is missing. That table is the source of V, J and clone size, and D and trimming were worked out from the DNA. Of approximately 110,000 clones detected, roughly 85% appear once; the ten largest clones hold around 3%. Germline V CDR1 and CDR2: SGHTA, FQGNSA. J was trimmed by 2 bases and V by 6 bases; bases with no gene match: 5. The CDR3 runs 14 residues.

The V and J genes are TRBV7-2 and TRBJ2-7; 9 bases agree with TRBD1. Sequenced: peripheral blood. This clonotype originated in an elderly woman with COVID-19, enrolled during active disease. Here the CDR3 DNA reads TGTGCCAGCAGAACCGGGACAGGGACCTACGAGCAGTACTTC. Encoded protein: CASRTGTGTYEQYF. Looking up the rest from reference TRBV7-2 and TRBJ2-7 gives the full variable domain: GAGVSQSPSNKVTEKGKDVELRCDPISGHTALYWYRQSLGQGLEFLIYFQGNSAPDKSGLPSDRFSAERTGGSVSTLTIQRTQQEDSAVYLCASRTGTGTYEQYFGPGTRLTVT.